Below are 11 T cell receptor beta chains sequenced from a single sample in a study of CD8 T cells in ankylosing spondylitis. Regarding the study as a whole: Among TCR beta sequences, a motif of roughly 8 highly homologous variants appeared characteristic of ankylosing spondylitis blood.

TCRdb re-derived calls from the 5' RACE reads in MiXCR, one entry per CDR3 protein. This sample yields 400,000 or so distinct CDR3 sequences, of which 25% to 30% are seen a single time; under 0.9% belongs to the top ten. These receptors' antigens are unknown. Material for sequencing was blood, either unsorted or a sorted T cell fraction (not recorded which). The receptor source for this set is a male donor with ankylosing spondylitis.

This clonotype was found many times. The chain employs TRBV4-1 and TRBJ2-3; 7 nucleotides align to TRBD2. V lost 0 bases and J lost 5; bases outside the gene matches: 5. CDR1 MGHRA and CDR2 YSYEKL come from the germline V gene. The CDR3 sequence is 15 residues long. This CDR3 is CASSQDGVAGDTQYF. CDR3 bases: TGCGCCAGCAGCCAAGACGGGGTAGCGGGAGATACGCAGTATTTT.

This clonotype has just a few counts. The V and J genes are TRBV6-1 and TRBJ2-5, with 7 bases identical to TRBD1. The germline gives CDR1 MNHNS, CDR2 SASEGT. The CDR3 consists of 15 residues. With V trimmed by 5 bases and J by 5 bases, 11 bases remained unmatched. CDR3 nucleotides: TGTGCCAGCAGTCCCACAGGGGAAGGATCGGAGACCCAGTACTTC. It codes for CASSPTGEGSETQYF.

Here the CDR3 reads CASSFGTLYNEQFF. CDR3 sequence (DNA): TGTGCCAGCAGCTTTGGGACACTCTACAATGAGCAGTTCTTC. The rearrangement uses TRBV7-2 and TRBJ2-1, with D perhaps TRBD1 (6 bases). The germline gives CDR1 SGHTA, CDR2 FQGNSA. V was shortened by 3 bases and J by 3 bases, with 9 bases between the two germline ends. There are 14 residues in the CDR3.

The chain joins TRBV2 to TRBJ2-1, with a tentative D call TRBD2 (5 bases). Germline assignment: CDR1 SNHLY and CDR2 FYNNEI. Trimming stripped 7 bases from V and 9 bases from J, with 10 bases between. The CDR3 spans 11 residues. CDR3 nucleotide sequence: TGTGCCAGCACTAGCATGGGTGAGCAGTTCTTC. As protein: CASTSMGEQFF.

The genes are TRBV12-3 or TRBV12-4 and TRBJ2-5, with TRBD2 matching 8 bases. CDR3 size: 15 residues. V lost 6 bases and J lost 5; bases outside the gene matches: 11. The CDR3 loop reads CASRPEAGDWETQYF. The CDR3 bases are TGTGCCAGCAGGCCGGAAGCGGGAGATTGGGAGACCCAGTACTTC.

V usage is TRBV7-7 and J usage is TRBJ2-1; 13 nucleotides agree with TRBD2. Trimming took 3 bases from V and 2 from J; bases not matched to a gene: 10. Germline V gene lookup returns CDR1 SSHAT and CDR2 FNYEAQ (reference sequence). The CDR3 spans 19 residues. CDR3 in amino acids: CASSLEITSGRVAYNEQFF. The CDR3 bases are TGTGCCAGCAGCTTGGAGATAACTAGCGGGAGGGTAGCCTACAATGAGCAGTTCTTC.

The chain has TRBV12-3 or TRBV12-4 and TRBJ2-5; the D gene is possibly TRBD2 (6 bases). The CDR3 covers 15 residues. Trimming took off 5 bases at V and 1 base at J, with 14 bases between the two ends. CDR3 protein: CASSKGLTLQETQYF. The CDR3 DNA sequence: TGTGCCAGCAGTAAGGGACTTACGCTCCAAGAGACCCAGTACTTC.

This clonotype has at least ten counts. This rearrangement joins TRBV2 to TRBJ1-1, with a tentative D call TRBD1 (6 bases). Trimming took 6 bases from V and 2 from J, leaving 10 bases between them. Germline CDR1 and CDR2: SNHLY and FYNNEI. This CDR3 is built from 13 residues. The CDR3 sequence is CASRRDTNTEAFF. As DNA, the CDR3 is TGTGCCAGCAGACGGGACACTAACACTGAAGCTTTCTTT.

This clonotype was observed a few times. The chain couples TRBV29-1 to TRBJ1-1; TRBD1 agrees at 8 bases. With 7 bases clipped from V and 3 bases from J, the junction kept 7 bases outside the gene matches. CDR3 size: 13 residues. CDR1 and CDR2 from the germline V gene are SQVTM and ANQGSEA. For the CDR3, the DNA is TGCAGCGGCGGACAGGGAGGGCACACTGAAGCTTTCTTT. Translating gives CSGGQGGHTEAFF.

The gene calls are TRBV3-1 and TRBJ2-5; maybe TRBD1 (5 bases). V lost 1 base to trimming and J lost 5 bases, with 11 bases between them. This CDR3 is built from 14 residues. Germline V gives CDR1 LGHDT, CDR2 YNNKEL (reference sequence). The CDR3 DNA sequence: TGTGCCAGCAGCCAAGGCAGGGAAACGGAGACCCAGTACTTC. It codes for CASSQGRETETQYF.

This clonotype showed up just a few times. The rearrangement links TRBV7-6 to TRBJ1-4; 8 bases map to TRBD1. This CDR3 is built from 16 residues. The germline V gene has CDR1 SGHVS and CDR2 FNYEAQ. V was pared by 5 bases and J by 3 bases, with 8 bases of the junction left unmatched. This chain's CDR3 is CASSPQTGGPNEKLFF. CDR3 in DNA: TGTGCCAGCAGCCCCCAAACAGGGGGACCTAATGAAAAACTGTTTTTT.